The 4 T cell receptor beta chains below come from one sample, sequenced in a study of cytomegalovirus exposure and HLA in healthy donors. The study ran its PCR with 60 Vbeta and 13 Jbeta primers. Method: immunoSEQ multiplex PCR; TCRdb's copy keeps in-frame clones and lacks some. Of approximately 130,000 clones in the sample, 64% are singletons; the top ten hold 2.4%. The sample comprised PBMCs. These receptors originate from a woman aged 35 to 49 in good health and CMV-seronegative.

A few counts support this clone. V usage is TRBV7-3 and J usage is TRBJ1-1, with 8 bases that match TRBD1. Germline V gene sequence: CDR1 SGHTA, CDR2 FQGTGA. The CDR3 is 17 residues long. With V trimmed by 4 bases and J by 10 bases, 20 bases remained unmatched. The CDR3 DNA reads TGTGCCAGCAGCTCTATCGGCTCTGACAGGGGTCGAGTAGTAGCTTTCTTT. Translating gives CASSSIGSDRGRVVAFF.

V usage is TRBV11-2 and J usage is TRBJ1-2; D not certain. Germline-derived CDR1 and CDR2 are SGHAT and FQNNGV. CDR3 length: 8 residues. V dropped 5 bases and J dropped 13 bases, with 5 bases sitting between them. CDR3 coding DNA: TGTGCCAGCAGCCCGTTCACCTTC. Encoded protein: CASSPFTF.

The chain recombines TRBV5-8 with TRBJ1-5, with D possibly matching TRBD1 (6 bases). With 5 bases removed from V and 7 bases from J, the gap between germline ends came to 22 bases. In germline, CDR1 is SGHTS, CDR2 YDEGEE. There are 16 residues in the CDR3. The CDR3 loop is CASSPEPQGSGQPQHF. CDR3 bases: TGTGCCAGCAGTCCGGAGCCCCAGGGGTCCGGGCAGCCCCAGCATTTT.

This clone was seen a few times. The CDR3 is CASSQAGGRGEKLFF. The CDR3 DNA is TGTGCCAGCAGCCAGGCAGGGGGCAGAGGTGAAAAACTGTTTTTT. The J gene is TRBJ1-4, the V gene TRBV14; TRBD1 matches 8 bases. The trim removed 3 bases at V and 7 bases at J, leaving 7 bases unmatched. The CDR3 runs 15 residues. Germline V CDR1 and CDR2: SGHDN, FVKESK.